This TCR beta chain is drawn from a study of blood T cell repertoires in COVID-19 (dated by TCRdb to about 2020). With respect to the entire study: Samples covering the acute and convalescent phases of COVID-19 were provided by collaborators in the United States, Italy and Spain. Nearly every sample came with metadata listing a de-identified subject ID, COVID-19 status, age in years and sex. Where available, HLA class I and class II types were obtained from metadata supplied by the sample provider rather than from assay-based typing. The prospective study material was composed of cDNA or gDNA derived from T cells, B-cell-depleted T cells, or PBMCs. The repertoires were released in a freely available public database meant as a resource for research on the immune response to SARS-CoV-2. The samples were drawn from two sources: the first 160 participants of the ongoing ImmuneRACE study, and 1,000 to 1,500 subjects contributed by 6 global collaborators. Subjects who had been exposed to COVID-19, were actively infected with it, or had recovered from it provided the deeply sampled blood TCRbeta repertoires that made up the dataset. The investigation overall reported the following: The amount of clinical and demographic metadata varied by source and participant and was provided uncurated.

As to this clone: Its target antigen remains unknown. It has no much larger one-base neighbor in the sample; base qualities were not kept.

Via the germline V gene, CDR1 is MDHEN and CDR2 SYDVKM. Clipping removes 5 bases from V and 0 bases from J, with 7 as the unmatched junction base count. There are 16 amino acids in the CDR3, from cysteine to phenylalanine inclusive. Left in the record is the CDR3 DNA by itself, 48 bases read in frame from the first base. TCRbeta CDR3 regions were amplified from genomic DNA by means of the immunoSEQ Assay, a bias-controlled multiplex PCR. Turning to the authors' computational methods: Within the assay, amplification of reference gene primers was used to estimate how many nucleated cells each sample contained. To quantify the absolute abundance of each unique TCRbeta CDR3 rearrangement, sequence reads were collapsed and filtered. For each sample, productive Simpson clonality was calculated as the square root of Simpson's diversity index across productive rearrangements. The source is immuneACCESS, and TCRdb retained only in-frame sequences with V and J called. Part of the clones is not carried over; for the studies checked, unresolved V genes explain less than half of this, and the remainder is unexplained. The V and J calls and the clone size are those of that table, but D and trimming were determined from the DNA. The table for this sample lists some 67,000 clones; about nine tenths of them were counted only once. The ten largest account for over 4% of the sample.

Whole blood was collected in K2EDTA tubes by collaborating institutions according to the institutions' own protocols. For TCRbeta analysis, collaborator samples were shipped as frozen whole blood, as isolated PBMCs, or as DNA extracted from either sample type. Input material: peripheral blood. The V and J genes are TRBV28 and TRBJ1-3; 7 central nucleotides agree with TRBD1. The receptor comes from a woman under 30 with acute or convalescent COVID-19. For the CDR3, the sequence is CASSRTGLNSGNTIYF. The DNA sequence is given as TGTGCCAGCAGTCGGACAGGATTAAACTCTGGAAACACCATATATTTT.